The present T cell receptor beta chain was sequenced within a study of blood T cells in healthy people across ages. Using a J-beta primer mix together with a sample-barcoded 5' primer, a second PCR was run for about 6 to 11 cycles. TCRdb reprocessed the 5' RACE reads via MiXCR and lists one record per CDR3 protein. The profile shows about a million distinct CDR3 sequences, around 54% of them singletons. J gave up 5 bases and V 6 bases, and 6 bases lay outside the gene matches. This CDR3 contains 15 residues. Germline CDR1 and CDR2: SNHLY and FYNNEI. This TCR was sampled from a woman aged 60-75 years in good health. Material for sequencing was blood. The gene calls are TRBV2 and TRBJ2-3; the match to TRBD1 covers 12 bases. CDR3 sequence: CASSRDRGQGDTQYF. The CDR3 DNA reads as TGTGCCAGCAGCAGGGACAGGGGGCAAGGAGATACGCAGTATTTT.